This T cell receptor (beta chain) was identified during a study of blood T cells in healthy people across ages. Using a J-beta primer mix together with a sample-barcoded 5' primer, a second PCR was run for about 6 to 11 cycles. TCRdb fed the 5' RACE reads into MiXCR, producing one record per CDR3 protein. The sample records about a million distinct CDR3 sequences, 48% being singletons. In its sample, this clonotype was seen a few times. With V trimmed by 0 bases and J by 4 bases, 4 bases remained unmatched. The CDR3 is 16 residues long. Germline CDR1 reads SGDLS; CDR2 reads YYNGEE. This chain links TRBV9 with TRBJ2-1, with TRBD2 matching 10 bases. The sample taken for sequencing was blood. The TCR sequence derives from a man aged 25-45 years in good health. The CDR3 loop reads CASSVAISGGYNEQFF. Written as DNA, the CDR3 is TGTGCCAGCAGCGTAGCAATTAGCGGGGGGTACAATGAGCAGTTCTTC.